Listed below are T cell receptor beta chains from one sample, sequenced in a study of cytomegalovirus exposure and HLA in healthy donors. This table comes from immunoSEQ multiplex PCR, and its TCRdb copy is limited to in-frame clones, with some not included. Of 180,000 or so clones listed, about 79% are singletons. The sequenced sample was PBMCs. The receptors were gathered from a man younger than 35 in good health and CMV-seronegative. Both conserved end residues are part of each CDR3. D genes are given only for firm matches. A clone size is listed for some rows: how often the clone was seen (once, few, many), or a class if it is expanded.

J: TRBJ2-7; V: TRBV2; size: .; D: TRBD2; DNA: TGTGCCAGCCAGACTAGCGGCCAACCCGAGCAGTACTTC; CDR3: CASQTSGQPEQYF
J: TRBJ1-5; V: TRBV5-6; size: .; D: .; DNA: TGTGCCAGCAGCTTGGAGGCAGACGGGGCCCAGCATTTT; CDR3: CASSLEADGAQHF
J: TRBJ2-1; V: TRBV19; size: .; D: TRBD2; DNA: TGTGCCAGTAGTCGCGGGGGTGGGGGTCCCGCGGCCCAGTTCTTC; CDR3: CASSRGGGGPAAQFF
J: TRBJ2-1; V: TRBV2; size: .; D: TRBD2; DNA: TGTGCCAGCAGTGAAATACCCGTAGCGGGGGGGCAAGGGAATGAGCAGTTCTTC; CDR3: CASSEIPVAGGQGNEQFF
J: TRBJ2-2; V: TRBV30; size: .; D: TRBD2; DNA: TGTGCCTGGAGTCGGATCGGGAGGGTGAACACCGGGGAGCTGTTTTTT; CDR3: CAWSRIGRVNTGELFF
J: TRBJ1-6; V: TRBV5-5; size: once; D: TRBD1; DNA: TGTGCCAGCAGCTCGTGGGGACAGTATAATTCACCCCTCCACTTT; CDR3: CASSSWGQYNSPLHF
J: TRBJ2-3; V: TRBV9; size: .; D: .; DNA: TGTGCCAGCAGCGTAGTTACCCGGGCAGATACGCAGTATTTT; CDR3: CASSVVTRADTQYF
J: TRBJ2-1; V: TRBV9; size: .; D: TRBD2; DNA: TGTGCCAGCAGCCCGATGGGACTAGCGGGAGTTGAGCAGTTCTTC; CDR3: CASSPMGLAGVEQFF
J: TRBJ2-2; V: TRBV10-1; size: .; D: .; DNA: TGCGCCAGCAGTGGTAGAACGAACACCGGGGAGCTGTTTTTT; CDR3: CASSGRTNTGELFF
J: TRBJ2-1; V: TRBV27; size: few; D: TRBD2; DNA: TGTGCCAGCAGTTTGGCTAGCGGTAGGGAGCAGTTCTTC; CDR3: CASSLASGREQFF
J: TRBJ2-1; V: TRBV28; size: .; D: TRBD1; DNA: TGTGCCAGCTTAACGGCGGGACAGGGGAGGGTCAATGAGCAGTTCTTC; CDR3: CASLTAGQGRVNEQFF
J: TRBJ1-2; V: TRBV29-1; size: .; D: .; DNA: TGCAGCGTTGGTGGGGACATCCTTGACTATGGCTACACCTTC; CDR3: CSVGGDILDYGYTF
J: TRBJ1-2; V: TRBV11-2; size: .; D: .; DNA: TGTGCCAGCAGCCCCCCCCTGGCGGGTAGCTATGGCTACACCTTC; CDR3: CASSPPLAGSYGYTF
J: TRBJ2-1; V: TRBV2; size: .; D: TRBD2; DNA: TGTGCCAGCAGGGACCCACGGACTAGCGGGGGGGCGCTAAGGAATGAGCAGTTCTTC; CDR3: CASRDPRTSGGALRNEQFF
J: TRBJ2-1; V: TRBV29-1; size: .; D: TRBD2; DNA: TGCAGCGTTGATTTGGCGGGGGGTCGCGGGAGGGAGCAGTTCTTC; CDR3: CSVDLAGGRGREQFF
J: TRBJ1-5; V: TRBV28; size: .; D: .; DNA: TGTGCCAGCAACCATTGGGGCAGGGTCCATCAGCCCCAGCATTTT; CDR3: CASNHWGRVHQPQHF
J: TRBJ2-5; V: TRBV19; size: .; D: TRBD1; DNA: TGTGCCAGTAGTATACCGGGACAGGGGAAAGAGACCCAGTACTTC; CDR3: CASSIPGQGKETQYF
J: TRBJ1-5; V: TRBV5-8; size: .; D: .; DNA: TGTGCCAGCAGCGAAGGCCGGGTTAGCAATCAGCCCCAGCATTTT; CDR3: CASSEGRVSNQPQHF
J: TRBJ2-3; V: TRBV5-1; size: .; D: TRBD2; DNA: TGCGCCAGCAGCTTGGGACTAGCGGTCACAGATACGCAGTATTTT; CDR3: CASSLGLAVTDTQYF
J: TRBJ2-5; V: TRBV6-5; size: once; D: TRBD2; DNA: TGTGCCAGCAGCCCGGGACTAGCGATTGAGACCCAGTACTTC; CDR3: CASSPGLAIETQYF
J: TRBJ1-4; V: TRBV30; size: .; D: .; DNA: TGTGCCTGGAACTTCGGGTTAAATGAAAAACTGTTTTTT; CDR3: CAWNFGLNEKLFF
J: TRBJ1-5; V: TRBV28; size: few; D: .; DNA: TGTGCCAGCCTTCGGGGGTTAAGCAATCAGCCCCAGCATTTT; CDR3: CASLRGLSNQPQHF
J: TRBJ2-7; V: TRBV7-9; size: few; D: .; DNA: TGTGCCAGCAGCGGACAGTCCTACGAGCAGTACTTC; CDR3: CASSGQSYEQYF
J: TRBJ2-5; V: TRBV28; size: .; D: .; DNA: TGTGCCAGCACCGAAGGAGGGAAAGAGACCCAGTACTTC; CDR3: CASTEGGKETQYF
J: TRBJ2-7; V: TRBV19; size: .; D: TRBD1; DNA: TGTGCCAGTAGCCACCGACAGGGGGCTTTCTACGAGCAGTACTTC; CDR3: CASSHRQGAFYEQYF
J: TRBJ1-2; V: TRBV28; size: .; D: TRBD1; DNA: TGTGCCAGCCAACGACAGGGACGGGTTGGCTATGGCTACACCTTC; CDR3: CASQRQGRVGYGYTF
J: TRBJ2-2; V: TRBV5-1; size: .; D: .; DNA: TGCGCCAGCAGCTTGATCCCGGGACAGAACACCGGGGAGCTGTTTTTT; CDR3: CASSLIPGQNTGELFF
J: TRBJ2-2; V: TRBV19; size: few; D: TRBD2; DNA: TGTGCCAGTAGTATGCTAGCGGGGCCGACCGGGGAGCTGTTTTTT; CDR3: CASSMLAGPTGELFF
J: TRBJ2-6; V: TRBV15; size: .; D: .; DNA: TGTGCCACCAGCATCTCCAGGGTCCCTGGGGCCAACGTCCTGACTTTC; CDR3: CATSISRVPGANVLTF
J: TRBJ2-1; V: TRBV5-1; size: once; D: TRBD2; DNA: TGCGCCAGCAGCTTGTCCTTAGCGGGGGAGCGACTCAGCTCCTACAATGAGCAGTTCTTC; CDR3: CASSLSLAGERLSSYNEQFF
J: TRBJ2-7; V: TRBV7-8; size: few; D: .; DNA: TGTGCCAGCAGCTTACTTGGGGGCAGAGACTACGAGCAGTACTTC; CDR3: CASSLLGGRDYEQYF
J: TRBJ1-2; V: TRBV10-3; size: .; D: TRBD1; DNA: TGTGCCATCAACGCCGGGACAGGACCTTATGGCTACACCTTC; CDR3: CAINAGTGPYGYTF
J: TRBJ2-7; V: TRBV5-1; size: .; D: .; DNA: TGCGCCAGCAGCTTGAGTACTACTCAATTGCCATCTTCCTACGAGCAGTACTTC; CDR3: CASSLSTTQLPSSYEQYF
J: TRBJ2-1; V: TRBV5-1; size: .; D: TRBD1; DNA: TGCGCCAGCAGCTTGGGTGGGACAGGGGGGAGAAATGAGCAGTTCTTC; CDR3: CASSLGGTGGRNEQFF
J: TRBJ2-7; V: TRBV29-1; size: .; D: TRBD2; DNA: TGCAGCGTTCGCAACGGGGTAGCGGGAAAGCTATACGAGCAGTACTTC; CDR3: CSVRNGVAGKLYEQYF
J: TRBJ2-7; V: TRBV14; size: .; D: TRBD2; DNA: TGTGCCAGCAGCAGCGGGGAGATCTACTACGAGCAGTACTTC; CDR3: CASSSGEIYYEQYF
J: TRBJ2-3; V: TRBV7-6; size: .; D: TRBD1; DNA: TGTGCCAGCAGCGTCCCACAGGGGGCACCCCCAGATACGCAGTATTTT; CDR3: CASSVPQGAPPDTQYF
J: TRBJ1-2; V: TRBV5-4; size: .; D: .; DNA: TGTGCCAGCAGCTTGGCCTTGGTAGCTGGCTACACCTTC; CDR3: CASSLALVAGYTF
J: TRBJ1-1; V: TRBV28; size: few; D: .; DNA: TGTGCCAGCAGTTTAATCGGAGGGGGGAGGGGTGAAGCTTTCTTT; CDR3: CASSLIGGGRGEAFF
J: TRBJ1-2; V: TRBV10-2; size: .; D: .; DNA: TGCGCCAGCAGTGGGAGAGTATCTTATGGCTACACCTTC; CDR3: CASSGRVSYGYTF
J: TRBJ2-1; V: TRBV27; size: .; D: TRBD1; DNA: TGTGCCAGCAGCACCGACCTCCGGGACAGGGAAGGATACGAGCAGTTCTTC; CDR3: CASSTDLRDREGYEQFF
J: TRBJ1-1; V: TRBV19; size: .; D: .; DNA: TGTGCCAGCGGGGATACCCTGAACACTGAAGCTTTCTTT; CDR3: CASGDTLNTEAFF
J: TRBJ2-7; V: TRBV5-1; size: .; D: .; DNA: TGCGCCAGCAGCTGGGCCGGGGATGAGCAGTACTTC; CDR3: CASSWAGDEQYF
J: TRBJ1-3; V: TRBV6-7; size: .; D: TRBD1; DNA: TGTGCCAGCAGTTACTCAGCCCCTCCACCGGGACAGGCTGAAAACACCATATATTTT; CDR3: CASSYSAPPPGQAENTIYF
J: TRBJ2-1; V: TRBV9; size: .; D: TRBD2; DNA: TGTGCCAGCAGCCCTCTAGCGGGGGGGCAGAATGAGCAGTTCTTC; CDR3: CASSPLAGGQNEQFF
J: TRBJ2-1; V: TRBV5-1; size: few; D: TRBD1; DNA: TGCGCCAGCAGCTTGCATGGTCAGGGGGCGAGTAATGAGCAGTTCTTC; CDR3: CASSLHGQGASNEQFF
J: TRBJ1-5; V: TRBV30; size: once; D: TRBD1; DNA: TGTGCCTGGGGGACGGGACAGGGGGGTCAGCCCCAGCATTTT; CDR3: CAWGTGQGGQPQHF
J: TRBJ1-2; V: TRBV5-1; size: .; D: .; DNA: TGCGCCAGCAGCTTGTACCGAGACTATGGCTACACCTTC; CDR3: CASSLYRDYGYTF
J: TRBJ2-7; V: TRBV10-3; size: .; D: TRBD1; DNA: TGTGCCATCAGCATAGGACAGGGGTACGAGCAGTACTTC; CDR3: CAISIGQGYEQYF
J: TRBJ1-6; V: TRBV6-5; size: .; D: .; DNA: TGTGCCAGCAGACGACTGGGGGGTTCACCCCTCCACTTT; CDR3: CASRRLGGSPLHF
J: TRBJ2-7; V: TRBV19; size: .; D: TRBD1; DNA: TGTGCCAGTAGTTCGAGGGGGCCGTTCGGCGACGAGCAGTACTTC; CDR3: CASSSRGPFGDEQYF
J: TRBJ2-1; V: TRBV5-1; size: .; D: .; DNA: TGCGCCAGCAGCTTAGACAGTGAGCAGTTCTTC; CDR3: CASSLDSEQFF
J: TRBJ2-5; V: TRBV4-2; size: .; D: TRBD2; DNA: TGTGCCAGCAGCCAAGAGGCGTGGGGGACTAATCAAGAGACCCAGTACTTC; CDR3: CASSQEAWGTNQETQYF
J: TRBJ1-1; V: TRBV7-9; size: .; D: TRBD1; DNA: TGTGCCAGCAAGGGACAGGGGGAAAGGGCTGAAGCTTTCTTT; CDR3: CASKGQGERAEAFF